This T cell receptor beta chain is from a study of graft-versus-host responses after intestinal transplantation. Study summary: Each recipient received a multivisceral, liver-intestinal, or isolated intestinal graft. Anti-thymocyte globulin induction was given to all recipients, followed by tacrolimus and steroids for 2 to 3 years. Broader study findings: Across patients carrying graft-donor T cell macrochimerism, allografts held high graft-versus-host to host-versus-graft clonal ratios.

Assay used: immunoSEQ multiplex PCR; TCRdb lists only in-frame clones, some missing. The sample yields just under 90,000 clones, roughly four fifths seen once. A remark on this clone: Its antigen is as yet unknown.

The TCR originated in a human donor who received an intestinal transplant. The sequences come from unstimulated CD8+ T cells sorted from spleen or lymph node cells, collected before intestinal transplant.

The CDR3 DNA follows: TGTGCCAGCAGTGGGGGACAGGAAGGGGCCTACGAGCAGTACTTC. This gives the protein CASSGGQEGAYEQYF. The genes are TRBV6-5 and TRBJ2-7; 8 positions match TRBD1. CDR1 and CDR2 (germline): MNHEY, SVGAGI. The V segment lost 5 bases and the J segment 2 bases; nucleotides outside the gene matches: 8. The CDR3 spans 15 residues.